Below, 13 T cell receptor beta chains from the same sample are listed, as sequenced in a study of Ad26.COV2.S vaccination and SARS-CoV-2 variants (dated by TCRdb to about 2021). Libraries were built with the immunoSEQ multiplex PCR assay. TCRdb obtained this table from immuneACCESS and retained in-frame rearrangements with V and J assigned. These tables miss some clones; where compared with another copy, unresolved V genes account for less than half of the shortfall, and the remainder is unexplained. The sample table shows fewer than 800,000 clones, and more than 80% are seen once. The leading ten clones occupy nearly 1.5% of the sample. The sample's treatment or condition, from its label and the paper: roughly 18 received Ad26.COV2.S at low or high dose, single or two shots; roughly 5 received placebo; per-sample allocation not given. For vaccine and placebo recipients, repertoires were sequenced using samples collected on day 63 after the first injection.

Material: peripheral blood, obtained in a trial of Ad26.COV2.S vaccine versus placebo. The receptors were sampled from a person between 18 and 65 years old who received the Ad26.COV2.S COVID-19 vaccine or a placebo.

J is TRBJ1-1 and V is TRBV7-9; 7 positions agree with TRBD1. Germline CDR1 SEHNR, CDR2 FQNEAQ (reference sequence). V gave up 5 bases and J gave up 5 bases; unmatched junction bases: 8. The CDR3 sequence is 14 residues long. The CDR3, as DNA: TGTGCCAGCAGCCGAGGGGGCTTGGGGACTGAAGCTTTCTTT. Amino acids: CASSRGGLGTEAFF.

The DNA of the CDR3 is TGTGCCAGCAGTTACGGGGGGGAGCAGTTCTTC. This encodes CASSYGGEQFF. This chain joins TRBV6-2 or TRBV6-3 and TRBJ2-1, with D tentatively TRBD2 (6 bases). The germline gives CDR1 MNHEY, CDR2 SVGEGT. This CDR3 is 11 amino acids long. V was pared by 2 bases and J by 10 bases, with 6 bases between.

The V gene is TRBV3-1 (or the pseudogene TRBV3-2), the J gene TRBJ2-7, with D unresolved. V was shortened by 1 base and J by 5 bases, with 15 bases between the two germline ends. This CDR3 region has 15 residues. In germline, CDR1 is LGHDT, CDR2 YNNKEL (reference sequence). CDR3 loop: CASSQGLSYAHEQYF. The CDR3, as DNA: TGTGCCAGCAGCCAAGGACTCTCCTACGCACACGAGCAGTACTTC.

The rearrangement links TRBV3-1 (or the pseudogene TRBV3-2) to TRBJ2-7; D not resolved. This CDR3 is 13 amino acids long. Germline V gene lookup returns CDR1 LGHDT and CDR2 YNNKEL (reference sequence). Trimming took 1 base from V and 3 from J, leaving 7 bases between them. The CDR3 sequence is CASSQVNIYEQYF. CDR3 sequence (DNA): TGTGCCAGCAGCCAAGTGAATATCTACGAGCAGTACTTC.

The rearrangement joins TRBV21-1 to TRBJ2-5; TRBD2 is the table's D call and was not checked against the DNA. TRBV21-1 is annotated as a pseudogene. The CDR3 runs to 18 residues. The CDR3 region is CASSKRVESSGGAETQYF. The CDR3 coding sequence is TGTGCCAGCAGCAAGAGGGTGGAGTCTAGCGGGGGGGCTGAGACCCAGTACTTC.

The chain carries TRBV6-5 and TRBJ2-2; D uncertain. The V end was cut by 0 bases, the J end by 5 bases, with 13 bases between. The CDR3 is made up of 16 amino acids. Germline V gene sequence: CDR1 MNHEY, CDR2 SVGAGI. CDR3: CASSYSNNHWTGELFF. The CDR3 region has the DNA TGTGCCAGCAGTTACTCGAATAACCACTGGACCGGGGAGCTGTTTTTT.

The chain links TRBV25-1 to TRBJ1-2; D uncertain. From germline, CDR1 is MGHDK and CDR2 SYGVNS. CDR3 length: 13 residues. V was cut by 4 bases and J by 4 bases, with 10 bases left in between. CDR3 residues: CASSGGQSYGYTF. The CDR3 DNA follows: TGTGCCAGCAGTGGCGGGCAGTCCTATGGCTACACCTTC.

This clone came up once. The gene calls are TRBV29-1 and TRBJ2-1; possibly TRBD1 for D (6 bases). Germline lookup yields CDR1 SQVTM and CDR2 ANQGSEA. The CDR3 loop spans 13 amino acids. CDR3 protein: CSIGRDTHNEQFF. Here the CDR3 DNA reads TGCAGTATTGGTAGGGACACGCACAATGAGCAGTTCTTC.

The chain couples TRBV6-2 or TRBV6-3 to TRBJ2-5; no clear D. The V and J ends lost 2 bases and 7 bases respectively, with 14 bases between them. The CDR3 runs to 14 residues. Per germline, CDR1 MNHEY and CDR2 SVGEGT. This chain's CDR3 is CASSYGLRRATQYF. CDR3 DNA sequence: TGTGCCAGCAGTTACGGTCTACGCCGGGCGACCCAGTACTTC.

On this clone: Other nucleotide sequences in the sample specify the same CDR3. This rearrangement joins TRBV5-4 to TRBJ1-1, with unresolved D. Trimming left V 0 bases short and J 1 base short, with 7 bases between. Germline CDR1 and CDR2: SGHNT and YYREEE (reference sequence). The CDR3 sequence is 14 residues long. The CDR3 DNA sequence: TGTGCCAGCAGCTTGGGTACGGAGAACACTGAAGCTTTCTTT. Encoded protein: CASSLGTENTEAFF.

The CDR3 is CAWGPGEYSNQPQHF. The CDR3 DNA is TGTGCCTGGGGGCCAGGAGAATATAGCAATCAGCCCCAGCATTTT. The V gene is TRBV30, the J gene TRBJ1-5; D is ambiguous. V was shortened by 5 bases and J by 0 bases, with 14 bases between the two germline ends. Germline loops: CDR1 GTSNPN, CDR2 SVGIG (reference sequence). This CDR3 contains 15 residues.

V and J are TRBV3-1 (or the pseudogene TRBV3-2) and TRBJ2-3, with 9 bases that match TRBD2. Germline values: CDR1 LGHDT, CDR2 YNNKEL (reference sequence). The trim removed 0 bases at V and 5 bases at J, leaving 9 bases unmatched. This CDR3 region has 17 residues. CDR3 loop: CASSQEFGGRALDTQYF. Written as DNA, the CDR3 is TGTGCCAGCAGCCAAGAATTTGGCGGGAGGGCCTTAGATACGCAGTATTTT.

The rearrangement links TRBV6-5 to TRBJ2-1; 7 bases line up with TRBD2. Germline CDR1 is MNHEY and CDR2 is SVGAGI. The CDR3 contains 14 residues. The trim removed 2 bases at V and 8 bases at J, leaving 6 bases unmatched. In DNA, the CDR3 is TGTGCCAGCAGTTACAGGCGGGAGTTCTATGAGCAGTTCTTC. Its protein is CASSYRREFYEQFF.